The next 7 T cell receptor beta chains were all read from a single sample in a study of human T cells and chemical hapten exposure. Time point specified: patch test 2, 6 weeks after DPC sensitization. As to treatment: therapeutic diphenylcyclopropenone sensitization with weekly scalp DPC. Using its own MiXCR run on the RACE reads, TCRdb lists one record per CDR3 protein. The sample holds some 82,000 distinct CDR3 sequences, about 6.3% seen once. The material was whole blood, obtained in connection with sensitization to the hapten diphenylcyclopropenone (DPC). The receptor set was obtained from a young woman with alopecia areata. Some clones in this sample may be carry-over from other donors' samples.

This chain uses TRBV5-1 with TRBJ1-1; possibly TRBD1 for D (5 bases). The ends were cut back, 0 bases at V and 0 bases at J, with 15 bases in the middle. The CDR3 loop spans 17 amino acids. The germline V gene encodes CDR1 SGHRS and CDR2 YFSETQ. The CDR3 reads CASSLGLRADMNTEAFF. CDR3 nucleotides: TGCGCCAGCAGCTTGGGCCTGAGGGCGGACATGAACACTGAAGCTTTCTTT.

This clonotype was found many times. The chain combines TRBV27 with TRBJ1-6, with TRBD1 matching over 10 bases. CDR1 and CDR2 from the germline V gene are MNHEY and SMNVEV (reference sequence). V dropped 2 bases and J dropped 14; count of bases not matched to a gene: 6. The CDR3 length is 14 residues. CDR3 region: CASSLQGQGNTLHF. CDR3 nucleotides: TGTGCCAGCAGTTTACAGGGACAGGGGAATACCCTCCACTTT.

Note on this clonotype: This clone may be a read error of a much larger clone one base away. The chain is built from TRBV12-3 or TRBV12-4 and TRBJ2-1; TRBD1 agrees at 10 bases. The CDR3 has 17 amino acids. In nucleotides, the CDR3 is TGTGCCAGCGGGCGGGGACAGGGGTCCTCCCCCAACAATGAGCAGTCCTTC. It encodes CASGRGQGSSPNNEQSF.

This clonotype was detected many times. The CDR3 DNA reads TGCAGTGCTAGAGATGGGTTGGGTAGGCAGTTCTTC. As protein: CSARDGLGRQFF. The J gene is TRBJ2-1, the V gene TRBV20-1, with unresolved D. In germline, CDR1 is DFQATT, CDR2 SNEGSKA (reference sequence). V was clipped by 0 bases and J by 12 bases, with 12 bases between them. The CDR3 sequence is 12 residues long.

The chain recombines TRBV19 with TRBJ1-2; D is ambiguous. This CDR3 has 15 amino acids. CDR1 is LNHDA and CDR2 is SQIVND in the germline V gene (reference sequence). Trimming shortened V by 4 bases and J by 6 bases, and 18 bases separated the two germline ends. DNA for the CDR3: TGTGCCAGTAGTAGCTCGGCAGACCCGCCCAATGGCTACACCTTC. Amino acids: CASSSSADPPNGYTF. The full variable domain, with the rest looked up from reference TRBV19 and TRBJ1-2, is DGGITQSPKYLFRKEGQNVTLSCEQNLNHDAMYWYRQDPGQGLRLIYYSQIVNDFQKGDIAEGYSVSREKKESFPLTVTSAQKNPTAFYLCASSSSADPPNGYTFGSGTRLTVV.

V usage is TRBV27 and J usage is TRBJ1-5, with D possibly TRBD1 on 6 matching bases. Trimming shortened V by 5 bases and J by 0 bases, and 11 bases separated the two germline ends. CDR3 length: 15 residues. Germline CDR1 and CDR2: MNHEY and SMNVEV (reference sequence). Here the CDR3 reads CASSTQGYSNQPQHF. The CDR3, as DNA: TGTGCCAGCAGTACACAGGGATATAGCAATCAGCCCCAGCATTTT.

This clonotype is a singleton in its sample. One junction end does not reproduce the germline sequence, and a read error may be involved. The genes are TRBV14 and TRBJ2-2, with TRBD2 matching over 10 bases. Germline CDR1 is SGHDN and CDR2 is FVKESK. The length of the CDR3 is 17 residues. CDR3 residues: CPSSQRASGGLTGELFF. CDR3 coding DNA: TGTCCCAGCAGCCAAAGAGCTAGCGGGGGACTCACCGGGGAGCTGTTTTTT.